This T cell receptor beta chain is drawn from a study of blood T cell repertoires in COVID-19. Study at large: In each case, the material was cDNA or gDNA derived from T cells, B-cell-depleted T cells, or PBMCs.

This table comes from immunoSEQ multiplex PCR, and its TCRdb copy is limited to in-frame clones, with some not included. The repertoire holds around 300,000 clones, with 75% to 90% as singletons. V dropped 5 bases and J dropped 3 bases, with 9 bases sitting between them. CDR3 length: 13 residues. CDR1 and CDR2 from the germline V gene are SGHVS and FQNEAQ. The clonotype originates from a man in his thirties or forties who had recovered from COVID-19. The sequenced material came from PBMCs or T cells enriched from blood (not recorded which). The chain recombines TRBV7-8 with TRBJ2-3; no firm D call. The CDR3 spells CASSNSLTDTQYF. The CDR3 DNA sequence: TGTGCCAGCAGCAATTCCCTAACAGATACGCAGTATTTT.